This T cell receptor (beta chain) was found in a study of technical replicates of blood from a handful of donors. Assay: immunoSEQ multiplex PCR; the TCRdb copy retains only in-frame clones and omits some. Among nearly 80,000 clones listed, about 92% were seen once. The germline CDR1 and CDR2 sequences are MNHEY and SMNVEV (reference sequence). Trimming left V 4 bases short and J 8 bases short, with 15 bases between. CDR3 length: 14 residues. This chain connects TRBV27 to TRBJ2-1; D not resolved. The TCR was taken from a human donor in good health. The material sequenced was T cells isolated from PBMCs. CDR3 loop: CASSYVGLRDEQFF. As DNA, the CDR3 is TGTGCCAGCAGTTACGTAGGTCTTCGGGATGAGCAGTTCTTC.